The 32 T cell receptor beta chains presented below share a single source sample, sequenced in a study of T cell responses to AZD1222 COVID-19 vaccine. Repertoires were generated with immunoSEQ multiplex PCR, while TCRdb's copy carries only in-frame clones and drops some. The table lists around 150,000 clones, 92% of them singletons. The sample in question was peripheral blood, obtained 28 days after the second AZD1222 dose. All receptors derive from an adult who received the AZD1222 COVID-19 vaccine.

The chain carries TRBV9 and TRBJ2-2, with a possible D match to TRBD2 (5 bases). V gave up 3 bases and J gave up 2 bases, with 11 bases separating them. The CDR3 runs to 15 residues. The germline V gene encodes CDR1 SGDLS and CDR2 YYNGEE. CDR3 nucleotides: TGTGCCAGCAGCGACGGACTGAGAAACACCGGGGAGCTGTTTTTT. It translates to CASSDGLRNTGELFF.

In DNA form, the CDR3 reads TGTGCCAGCAGTTATCCGGGACAGGGGGCGAGAGGCTACACCTTC. This encodes CASSYPGQGARGYTF. J is TRBJ1-2 and V is TRBV9; 12 positions agree with TRBD1. The CDR3 contains 15 residues. V was clipped by 5 bases and J by 8 bases; unmatched bases: 10. Per germline, CDR1 SGDLS and CDR2 YYNGEE.

The CDR3 spells CASSPRKGADYGYTF. In nucleotides, the CDR3 is TGTGCCAGCTCACCGCGGAAAGGGGCGGACTATGGCTACACCTTC. The chain is built from TRBV18 and TRBJ1-2; possible D gene TRBD1, 5 bases. The CDR3 consists of 15 residues. Between the trimmed V and J ends, which lost 3 bases and 3 bases, there was a span of 14 bases. From germline, CDR1 is KGHSH and CDR2 LQKENI.

This clone was seen once. J is TRBJ1-6 and V is TRBV6-5; D gene unclear. V lost 8 bases and J 13 bases, leaving 15 bases between the germline ends. This CDR3 has 12 residues. Germline CDR1 reads MNHEY; CDR2 reads SVGAGI. CDR3 sequence (DNA): TGTGCCAGCGGGCGGGGAAATTTCCCCCTCCACTTT. Its protein is CASGRGNFPLHF.

The CDR3 sequence is CASRARSGPLRGGYTF. The DNA of the CDR3 is TGTGCCAGCAGGGCCCGTTCGGGGCCTCTCAGGGGTGGCTACACCTTC. V gene TRBV27 combines with J gene TRBJ1-2, with D maybe TRBD1 (6 bases). This CDR3 region has 16 residues. Germline loops: CDR1 MNHEY, CDR2 SMNVEV (reference sequence). V was pared by 6 bases and J by 7 bases, with 24 bases between.

This chain connects TRBV19 to TRBJ1-5, with 7 bases that match TRBD1. Germline trimming cut 7 bases from V and 4 bases from J; bases unmatched to any gene: 10. Per the germline V gene, CDR1 is LNHDA and CDR2 is SQIVND (reference sequence). The CDR3 contains 15 residues. CDR3 nucleotides: TGTGCCAGTACTACAGGGGCTAAGGGGAATCAGCCCCAGCATTTT. Its translation is CASTTGAKGNQPQHF.

The chain couples TRBV5-1 to TRBJ2-2; a weak D match, TRBD2 (5 bases). The CDR3 sequence is 14 residues long. V was pared by 7 bases and J by 3 bases, with 13 bases between. Germline lookup yields CDR1 SGHRS and CDR2 YFSETQ. In nucleotides, the CDR3 is TGCGCCAGCTATCCGGACTTCTACACCGGGGAGCTGTTTTTT. This sequence encodes CASYPDFYTGELFF.

The chain links TRBV28 to TRBJ1-1, with D uncertain. This CDR3 spans 14 amino acids. The germline V gene has CDR1 MDHEN and CDR2 SYDVKM. Trimming left V 3 bases short and J 0 bases short, with 8 bases between. As DNA, the CDR3 is TGTGCCAGCAGTTTCGTCGGTCTGAACACTGAAGCTTTCTTT. Translation gives CASSFVGLNTEAFF.

The rearrangement links TRBV7-2 to TRBJ2-5, with 10 bases identical to TRBD2. The CDR3 consists of 15 residues. CDR1 and CDR2 from the germline V gene are SGHTA and FQGNSA. With 5 bases clipped from V and 4 bases from J, the junction kept 7 bases outside the gene matches. CDR3 DNA sequence: TGTGCCAGCAGCCCTAGCGGGAGTTACGGAGAGACCCAGTACTTC. This encodes CASSPSGSYGETQYF.

J is TRBJ2-5 and V is TRBV5-1; TRBD2 matches at 13 bases. Germline CDR1 is SGHRS and CDR2 is YFSETQ. The J segment lost 10 bases and the V segment lost 3 bases, leaving 12 bases of the junction unmatched. The CDR3 runs 16 residues. The CDR3 region has the DNA TGCGCCAGCAGCTGGGGGACTAGCGGGACCTCTTCCATCCAGTACTTC. As protein: CASSWGTSGTSSIQYF.

The chain couples TRBV6-6 to TRBJ1-6, with D maybe TRBD1 (5 bases). The CDR3 has 12 amino acids. In germline, CDR1 is MNHNY, CDR2 SVGAGI (reference sequence). V lost 10 bases and J lost 9, with 13 bases in between. The DNA for the CDR3 is TGTGCCATCGGGACGGAATTTTCACCCCTCCACTTT. Amino acids: CAIGTEFSPLHF.

This chain uses TRBV27 with TRBJ1-2; D is possibly TRBD1 (6 bases). V gave up 5 bases and J gave up 0 bases, with 13 bases separating them. The germline gives CDR1 MNHEY, CDR2 SMNVEV (reference sequence). The CDR3 has 15 residues. The CDR3 protein is CASSPGTQTNYGYTF. The CDR3 DNA follows: TGTGCCAGCAGTCCGGGGACACAGACTAACTATGGCTACACCTTC.

The gene calls are TRBV2 and TRBJ1-5; D not resolved. Germline lookup yields CDR1 SNHLY and CDR2 FYNNEI. V dropped 2 bases and J dropped 15 bases, with 14 bases sitting between them. The CDR3 is made up of 12 amino acids. The CDR3 sequence is CASSEFKGGWHF. CDR3 nucleotides: TGTGCCAGCAGTGAATTTAAGGGAGGGTGGCATTTT.

The J gene is TRBJ2-7, the V gene TRBV11-2, with TRBD2 identical over 9 bases. The germline CDR1 and CDR2 sequences are SGHAT and FQNNGV. The junction had 1 base not matched to a gene; V was cut back by 1 base and J by 3 bases. This CDR3 contains 14 residues. The CDR3 DNA reads as TGTGCCAGCAGCTTAGCTAGCGGGGACTACGAGCAGTACTTC. This gives the protein CASSLASGDYEQYF. Filled out from reference TRBV11-2 and TRBJ2-7, the complete variable domain reads EAGVAQSPRYKIIEKRQSVAFWCNPISGHATLYWYQQILGQGPKLLIQFQNNGVVDDSQLPKDRFSAERLKGVDSTLKIQPAKLEDSAVYLCASSLASGDYEQYFGPGTRLTVT.

The chain couples TRBV7-9 to TRBJ2-1; 12 bases match TRBD2. The trim removed 6 bases at V and 3 bases at J, leaving 0 bases unmatched. This CDR3 has 14 residues. In germline, CDR1 is SEHNR, CDR2 FQNEAQ (reference sequence). The CDR3 reads CASRTSGGYNEQFF. In DNA, the CDR3 is TGTGCCAGCAGGACTAGCGGGGGCTACAATGAGCAGTTCTTC.

This chain links TRBV18 with TRBJ1-5; TRBD1 matches 9 bases. CDR3 length: 16 residues. Germline V gives CDR1 KGHSH, CDR2 LQKENI. With 3 bases clipped from V and 6 bases from J, the junction kept 9 bases outside the gene matches. CDR3 amino acids: CASSPRGQGLSQPQHF. Written as DNA, the CDR3 is TGTGCCAGCTCACCGAGGGGACAGGGATTATCTCAGCCCCAGCATTTT.

V gene TRBV28 combines with J gene TRBJ2-7; 11 bases agree with TRBD2. CDR3 length: 18 residues. The trim removed 6 bases at V and 6 bases at J, leaving 19 bases unmatched. Germline assignment: CDR1 MDHEN and CDR2 SYDVKM. The CDR3 DNA reads TGTGCCAGCAGCCCATTAGGGCCGAAACTAGCGGGAGATATCGAGCAGTACTTC. Its translation: CASSPLGPKLAGDIEQYF.

V gene TRBV5-8 combines with J gene TRBJ1-6; no firm D call. The CDR3 has 14 amino acids. CDR1 and CDR2 (germline): SGHTS, YDEGEE. Deletions cut 1 base from V and 7 bases from J, with 9 bases between. The CDR3 DNA reads as TGTGCCAGCAGCTTGACGCTGGGAAATTCACCCCTCCACTTT. It translates to CASSLTLGNSPLHF.

This rearrangement joins TRBV5-4 to TRBJ2-5; 8 bases agree with TRBD2. CDR3 length: 19 residues. CDR1 is SGHNT and CDR2 is YYREEE in the germline V gene (reference sequence). The ends lost 1 base at V and 2 bases at J; junction bases unmatched: 16. CDR3 nucleotide sequence: TGTGCCAGCAGCTTGTTATATGGGGCGGGGGTAGCGGGGCAAGAGACCCAGTACTTC. Residues: CASSLLYGAGVAGQETQYF.

The genes are TRBV12-5 and TRBJ2-1; 11 bases line up with TRBD2. This CDR3 spans 14 amino acids. Trimming at V came to 8 bases and at J to 10 bases, leaving 10 bases not matched to a gene. The germline V gene encodes CDR1 LGHNT and CDR2 FRNRAP. In nucleotides, the CDR3 is TGTGCTAGTAGAGGGACTAGCGGCTCCTGGGAGCAGTTCTTC. Protein sequence: CASRGTSGSWEQFF.

This sequence joins TRBV28 and TRBJ2-7, with D possibly being TRBD1 or TRBD2 (5 bases each). Trimming took off 7 bases at V and 8 bases at J, with 15 bases between the two ends. The CDR3 spans 12 residues. Germline CDR1 reads MDHEN; CDR2 reads SYDVKM. The CDR3 is CASTEPPGQQYF. In DNA, the CDR3 is TGTGCCAGCACCGAGCCCCCGGGACAGCAGTACTTC.

The sample holds one count of this clone. This sequence joins TRBV3-1 (or the pseudogene TRBV3-2) and TRBJ2-5; 8 bases match TRBD1. The CDR3 extends over 17 amino acids. From germline, CDR1 is LGHDT and CDR2 YNNKEL (reference sequence). V shed 1 base, J shed 5 bases, and the junction held 12 bases outside the gene matches. The CDR3: CASSQVLLQGVVETQYF. For the CDR3, the DNA is TGTGCCAGCAGCCAAGTGTTATTACAGGGGGTCGTGGAGACCCAGTACTTC.

V gene TRBV27 combines with J gene TRBJ1-5; a possible D gene is TRBD1 (5 bases). V lost 3 bases and J 6 bases, leaving 9 bases between the germline ends. Germline loops: CDR1 MNHEY, CDR2 SMNVEV (reference sequence). The CDR3 covers 13 residues. CDR3: CASSFGGTQPQHF. In nucleotides, the CDR3 is TGTGCCAGCAGTTTCGGTGGGACTCAGCCCCAGCATTTT.

V gene TRBV7-9 combines with J gene TRBJ2-3; possible D gene TRBD2, 5 bases. Germline loops: CDR1 SEHNR, CDR2 FQNEAQ (reference sequence). There are 14 residues in the CDR3. Trimming took 5 bases from V and 2 from J, leaving 11 bases between them. In DNA, the CDR3 is TGTGCCAGCAGCCCCGGGGTGGTCACAGATACGCAGTATTTT. It specifies CASSPGVVTDTQYF.

The J gene is TRBJ1-3, the V gene TRBV5-1; 7 bases are a match to TRBD1. Trimming removed 0 bases from V and 0 bases from J; junction bases left unmatched: 3. This CDR3 contains 16 residues. Germline V gene sequence: CDR1 SGHRS, CDR2 YFSETQ. This CDR3 is CASSLEGTASGNTIYF. CDR3 nucleotide sequence: TGCGCCAGCAGCTTGGAAGGGACAGCCTCTGGAAACACCATATATTTT. Full variable domain (missing parts from reference TRBV5-1 and TRBJ1-3): KAGVTQTPRYLIKTRGQQVTLSCSPISGHRSVSWYQQTPGQGLQFLFEYFSETQRNKGNFPGRFSGRQFSNSRSEMNVSTLELGDSALYLCASSLEGTASGNTIYFGEGSWLTVV.

In this sample, this clone turned up once. V gene TRBV9 combines with J gene TRBJ2-3; 9 bases are shared with TRBD2. V shed 0 bases, J shed 1 base, and the junction held 3 bases outside the gene matches. This CDR3 contains 16 residues. Germline V CDR1 and CDR2: SGDLS, YYNGEE. CDR3 sequence: CASSVASSGGTDTQYF. The CDR3, as DNA: TGTGCCAGCAGCGTAGCTTCTAGCGGGGGCACAGATACGCAGTATTTT. The full variable domain, in which reference TRBV9 and TRBJ2-3 provide the parts outside the CDR3, is DSGVTQTPKHLITATGQRVTLRCSPRSGDLSVYWYQQSLDQGLQFLIQYYNGEERAKGNILERFSAQQFPDLHSELNLSSLELGDSALYFCASSVASSGGTDTQYFGPGTRLTVL.

This chain uses TRBV7-3 with TRBJ2-7; 9 bases agree with TRBD1. In germline, CDR1 is SGHTA, CDR2 FQGTGA. There are 14 residues in the CDR3. V was clipped by 5 bases and J by 1 base; unmatched bases: 3. The CDR3: CASSPGTGSYEQYF. The DNA for the CDR3 is TGTGCCAGCAGCCCCGGGACAGGGTCCTACGAGCAGTACTTC. Filled out from reference TRBV7-3 and TRBJ2-7, the complete variable domain reads GAGVSQTPSNKVTEKGKYVELRCDPISGHTALYWYRQSLGQGPEFLIYFQGTGAADDSGLPNDRFFAVRPEGSVSTLKIQRTERGDSAVYLCASSPGTGSYEQYFGPGTRLTVT.

CDR3 nucleotide sequence: TGCGCCAGCAGCTCCGACTACCTAAACTACAATGAGCAGTTCTTC. The encoded protein is CASSSDYLNYNEQFF. The rearrangement joins TRBV4-3 to TRBJ2-1, with D possibly TRBD2 on 5 matching bases. Germline lookup yields CDR1 LGHNA and CDR2 YSLEER. V was pared by 5 bases and J by 3 bases, with 14 bases between. This CDR3 contains 15 residues.

Concerning this clone: At one end the junction does not follow the germline gene, possibly because of a read error. V usage is TRBV28 and J usage is TRBJ2-3; D gene unclear. CDR1 is MDHEN, CDR2 SYDVKM, per germline. The CDR3 is 12 residues long. The CDR3 reads CASSPNRDPQYF. The CDR3 nucleotides read TGTGCCAGCAGCCCCAACAGAGATCCGCAGTATTTT. Full variable domain (missing parts from reference TRBV28 and TRBJ2-3): DVKVTQSSRYLVKRTGEKVFLECVQDMDHENMFWYRQDPGLGLRLIYFSYDVKMKEKGDIPEGYSVSREKKERFSLILESASTNQTSMYLCASSPNRDPQYFGPGTRLTVL.

The table lists this clone with a count of one. The chain carries TRBV6-1 and TRBJ2-3; TRBD2 matches at 12 bases. Germline loops: CDR1 MNHNS, CDR2 SASEGT. There are 17 residues in the CDR3. The V segment lost 4 bases and the J segment 1 base; nucleotides outside the gene matches: 6. CDR3 DNA sequence: TGTGCCAGCAGTGTCCTAGCGGGGGGGCGTGGCACAGATACGCAGTATTTT. This codes for CASSVLAGGRGTDTQYF.

The chain has TRBV7-8 and TRBJ2-7; D is possibly TRBD1 (8 bases). Germline-derived CDR1 and CDR2 are SGHVS and FQNEAQ. CDR3 length: 13 residues. The germline V and J ends were trimmed by 5 bases and 7 bases, with 15 bases remaining between them. The CDR3 region has the DNA TGTGCCAGCAGCCTCGGACAGGGAGGGGAGCAGTACTTC. Protein sequence: CASSLGQGGEQYF.

V gene TRBV10-1 combines with J gene TRBJ2-7; D gene uncertain. The germline V and J ends were trimmed by 5 bases and 3 bases, with 14 bases remaining between them. The germline V gene has CDR1 WNHNN and CDR2 SYGVQD (reference sequence). This CDR3 has 14 residues. The CDR3 region is CASSLPLGYYEQYF. DNA of the CDR3: TGCGCCAGCAGTCTCCCATTAGGCTACTACGAGCAGTACTTC.